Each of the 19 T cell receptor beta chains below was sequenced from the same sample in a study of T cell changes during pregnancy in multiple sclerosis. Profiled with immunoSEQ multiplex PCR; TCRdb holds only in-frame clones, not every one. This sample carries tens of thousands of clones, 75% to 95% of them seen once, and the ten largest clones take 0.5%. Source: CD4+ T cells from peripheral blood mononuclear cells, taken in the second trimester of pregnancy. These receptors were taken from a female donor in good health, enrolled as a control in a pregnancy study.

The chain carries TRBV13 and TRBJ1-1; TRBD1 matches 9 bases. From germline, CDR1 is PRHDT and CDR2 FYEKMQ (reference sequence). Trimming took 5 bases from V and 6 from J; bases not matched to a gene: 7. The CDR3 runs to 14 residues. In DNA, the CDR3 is TGTGCCAGCAGCCAGACGGACAGGGGAGCTGAAGCTTTCTTT. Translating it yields CASSQTDRGAEAFF. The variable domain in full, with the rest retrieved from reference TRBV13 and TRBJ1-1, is AAGVIQSPRHLIKEKRETATLKCYPIPRHDTVYWYQQGPGQDPQFLISFYEKMQSDKGSIPDRFSAQQFSDYHSELNMSSLELGDSALYFCASSQTDRGAEAFFGQGTRLTVV.

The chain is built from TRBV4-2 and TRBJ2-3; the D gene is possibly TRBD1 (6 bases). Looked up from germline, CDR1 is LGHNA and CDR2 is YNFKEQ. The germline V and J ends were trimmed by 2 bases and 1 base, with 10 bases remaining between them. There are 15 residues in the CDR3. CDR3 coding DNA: TGTGCCAGCAGCCAAATGTCAGGGGGCACAGATACGCAGTATTTT. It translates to CASSQMSGGTDTQYF.

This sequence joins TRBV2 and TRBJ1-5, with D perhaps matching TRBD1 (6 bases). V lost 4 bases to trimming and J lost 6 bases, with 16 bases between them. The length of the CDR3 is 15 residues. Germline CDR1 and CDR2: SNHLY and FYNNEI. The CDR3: CASSVTTGLGQPQHF. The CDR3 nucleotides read TGTGCCAGCAGTGTAACCACAGGGTTAGGTCAGCCCCAGCATTTT.

The CDR3 DNA reads as TGTGCCAGCAGCTTAAGGGGGGGGACCGGGGAGCTGTTTTTT. It specifies CASSLRGGTGELFF. The chain combines TRBV7-2 with TRBJ2-2; a possible D gene is TRBD2 (7 bases). This CDR3 is 14 amino acids long. The V gene lost 2 bases and the J gene lost 5 bases, with 9 bases spanning the gap. Germline V gene sequence: CDR1 SGHTA, CDR2 FQGNSA.

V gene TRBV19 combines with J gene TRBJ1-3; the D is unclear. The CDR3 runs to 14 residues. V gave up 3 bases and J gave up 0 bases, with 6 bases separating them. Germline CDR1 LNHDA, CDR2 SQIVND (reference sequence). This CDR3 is CASSIAVSGNTIYF. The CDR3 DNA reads TGTGCCAGTAGTATTGCGGTCTCTGGAAACACCATATATTTT.

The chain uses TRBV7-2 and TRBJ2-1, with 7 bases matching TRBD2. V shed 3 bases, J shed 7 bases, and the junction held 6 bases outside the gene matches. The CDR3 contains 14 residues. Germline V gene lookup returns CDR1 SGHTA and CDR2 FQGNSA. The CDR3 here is CASSFKRDLNEQFF. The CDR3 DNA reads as TGTGCCAGCAGCTTCAAGCGGGACCTGAATGAGCAGTTCTTC. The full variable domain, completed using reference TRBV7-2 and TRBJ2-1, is GAGVSQSPSNKVTEKGKDVELRCDPISGHTALYWYRQSLGQGLEFLIYFQGNSAPDKSGLPSDRFSAERTGGSVSTLTIQRTQQEDSAVYLCASSFKRDLNEQFFGPGTRLTVL.

The CDR3 here is CASSTLGATRYF. The CDR3 region has the DNA TGTGCCAGCAGTACCCTAGGGGCTACTCGGTACTTC. The gene calls are TRBV6-5 and TRBJ2-7; TRBD1 might be the D (5 bases). This CDR3 contains 12 residues. Germline V lookup: CDR1 MNHEY, CDR2 SVGAGI. Trimming pared 5 bases from V and 12 bases from J, leaving 17 bases between.

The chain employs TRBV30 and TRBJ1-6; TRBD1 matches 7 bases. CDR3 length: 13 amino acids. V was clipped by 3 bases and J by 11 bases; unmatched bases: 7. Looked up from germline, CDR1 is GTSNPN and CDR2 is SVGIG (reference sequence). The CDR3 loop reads CAWRAGTAAPLHF. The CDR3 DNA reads TGTGCCTGGAGGGCGGGGACAGCTGCACCCCTCCACTTT.

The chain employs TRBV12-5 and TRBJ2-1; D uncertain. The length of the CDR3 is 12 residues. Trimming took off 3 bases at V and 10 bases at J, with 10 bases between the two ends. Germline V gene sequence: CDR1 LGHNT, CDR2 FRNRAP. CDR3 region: CASGFESTEQFF. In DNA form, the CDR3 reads TGTGCTAGTGGTTTCGAGAGCACGGAGCAGTTCTTC.

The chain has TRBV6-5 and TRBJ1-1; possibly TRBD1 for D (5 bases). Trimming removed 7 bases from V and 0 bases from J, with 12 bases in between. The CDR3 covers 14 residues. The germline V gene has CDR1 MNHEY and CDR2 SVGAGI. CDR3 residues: CASIDSGVNTEAFF. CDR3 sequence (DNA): TGTGCCAGCATCGACAGTGGGGTGAACACTGAAGCTTTCTTT.

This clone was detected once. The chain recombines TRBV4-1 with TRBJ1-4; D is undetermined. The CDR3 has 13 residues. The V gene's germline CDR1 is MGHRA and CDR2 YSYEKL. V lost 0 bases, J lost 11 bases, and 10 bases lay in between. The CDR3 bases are TGCGCCAGCAGCCAAGAGTTCAGCGATAAACTGTTTTTT. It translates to CASSQEFSDKLFF.

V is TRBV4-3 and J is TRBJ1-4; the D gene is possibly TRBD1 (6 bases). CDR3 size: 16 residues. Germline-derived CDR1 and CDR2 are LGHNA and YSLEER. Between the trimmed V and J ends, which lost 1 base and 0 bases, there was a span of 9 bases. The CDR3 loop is CASSQVRQATNEKLFF. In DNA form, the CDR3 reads TGCGCCAGCAGCCAAGTTAGACAGGCAACTAATGAAAAACTGTTTTTT.

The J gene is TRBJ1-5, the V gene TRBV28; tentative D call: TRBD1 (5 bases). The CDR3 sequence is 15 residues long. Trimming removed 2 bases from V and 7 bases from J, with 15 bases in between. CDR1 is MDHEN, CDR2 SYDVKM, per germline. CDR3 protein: CASSLTVPGPQPQHF. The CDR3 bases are TGTGCCAGCAGTTTAACGGTTCCAGGGCCACAGCCCCAGCATTTT. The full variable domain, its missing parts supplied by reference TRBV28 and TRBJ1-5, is DVKVTQSSRYLVKRTGEKVFLECVQDMDHENMFWYRQDPGLGLRLIYFSYDVKMKEKGDIPEGYSVSREKKERFSLILESASTNQTSMYLCASSLTVPGPQPQHFGDGTRLSIL.

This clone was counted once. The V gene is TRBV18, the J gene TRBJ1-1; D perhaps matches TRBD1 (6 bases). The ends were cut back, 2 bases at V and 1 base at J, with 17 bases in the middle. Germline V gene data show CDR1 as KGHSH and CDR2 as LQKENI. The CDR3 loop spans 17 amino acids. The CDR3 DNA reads TGTGCCAGCTCACCAAGGGCGGGGGCCGGGGGGAACACTGAAGCTTTCTTT. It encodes CASSPRAGAGGNTEAFF.

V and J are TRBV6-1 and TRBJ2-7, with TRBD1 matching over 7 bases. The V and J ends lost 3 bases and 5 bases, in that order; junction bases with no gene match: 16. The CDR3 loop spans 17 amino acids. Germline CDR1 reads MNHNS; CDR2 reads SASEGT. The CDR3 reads CASSDARTGAGVDEQYF. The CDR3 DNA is TGTGCCAGCAGTGACGCCCGAACAGGGGCCGGCGTTGACGAGCAGTACTTC.

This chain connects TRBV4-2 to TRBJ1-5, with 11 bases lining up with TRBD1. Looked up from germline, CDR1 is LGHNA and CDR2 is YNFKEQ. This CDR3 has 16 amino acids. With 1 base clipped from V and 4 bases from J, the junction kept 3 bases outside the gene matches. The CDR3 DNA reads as TGTGCCAGCAGCCAAGGGACAGGGGGCGGAAATCAGCCCCAGCATTTT. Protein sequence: CASSQGTGGGNQPQHF.

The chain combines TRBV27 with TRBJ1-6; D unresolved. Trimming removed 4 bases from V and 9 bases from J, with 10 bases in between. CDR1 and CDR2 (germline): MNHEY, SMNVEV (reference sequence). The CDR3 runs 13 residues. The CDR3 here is CASSSLEASPLHF. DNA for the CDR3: TGTGCCAGCAGTTCCCTCGAGGCTTCACCCCTCCACTTT.

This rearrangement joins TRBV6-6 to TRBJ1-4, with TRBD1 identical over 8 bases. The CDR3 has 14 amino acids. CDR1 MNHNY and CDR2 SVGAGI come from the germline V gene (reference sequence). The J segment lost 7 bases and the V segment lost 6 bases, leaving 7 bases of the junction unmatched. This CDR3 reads CASRDRVASEKLFF. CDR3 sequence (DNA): TGTGCCAGCAGGGACAGGGTGGCAAGTGAAAAACTGTTTTTT.

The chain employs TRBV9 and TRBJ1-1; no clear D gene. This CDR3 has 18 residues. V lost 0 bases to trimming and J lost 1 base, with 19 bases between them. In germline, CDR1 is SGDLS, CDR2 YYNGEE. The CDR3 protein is CASSVGTPTRGTNTEAFF. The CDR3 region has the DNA TGTGCCAGCAGCGTAGGAACCCCCACCCGGGGTACGAACACTGAAGCTTTCTTT.